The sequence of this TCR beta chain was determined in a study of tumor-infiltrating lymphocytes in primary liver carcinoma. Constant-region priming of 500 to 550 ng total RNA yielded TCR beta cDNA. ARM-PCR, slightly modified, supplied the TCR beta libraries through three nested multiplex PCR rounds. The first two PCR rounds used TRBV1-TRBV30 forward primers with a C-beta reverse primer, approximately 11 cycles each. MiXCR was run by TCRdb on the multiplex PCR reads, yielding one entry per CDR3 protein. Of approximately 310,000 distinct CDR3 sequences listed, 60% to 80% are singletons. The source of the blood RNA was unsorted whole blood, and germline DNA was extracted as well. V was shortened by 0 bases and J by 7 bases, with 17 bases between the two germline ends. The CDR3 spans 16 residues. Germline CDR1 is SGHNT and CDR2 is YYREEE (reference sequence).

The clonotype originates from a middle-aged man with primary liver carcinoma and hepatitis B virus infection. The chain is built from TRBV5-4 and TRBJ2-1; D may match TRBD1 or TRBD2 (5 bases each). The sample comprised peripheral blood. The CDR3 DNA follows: TGTGCCAGCAGCTTGGTTCGGAGTGGGGGAACTAATGAGCAGTTCTTC. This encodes CASSLVRSGGTNEQFF.